The clone carrying this T cell receptor beta chain has just a few counts. Its specificity is unknown. RNA was extracted and reverse transcribed into cDNA as the sequencing template. Profiled with immunoSEQ multiplex PCR; TCRdb holds only in-frame clones, not every one. The sample contains approximately 91,000 clones, 35% to 50% of which appear only once. Starting from PBMCs, sorting isolated CD4+ and CD8+ T cells. The CDR3 is 12 amino acids. The data were obtained in a study of CD8+ T cells in alopecia areata. The wider study: Treated individuals took tofacitinib by mouth, 5 to 10 mg twice daily. Study-wide findings and caveats: Lesional scalp, especially alopecia totalis/universalis, showed higher clonality than normal scalp.

Sequences were obtained from CD4+ T cells sorted from blood. This clonotype was obtained from a human donor with alopecia areata. This chain uses TRBV23-1 with TRBJ2-5, with D tentatively TRBD1 (6 bases). TRBV23-1 is designated an ORF whose function remains uncertain. CDR3 protein: CARGTRSPTQYF. In DNA form, the CDR3 reads TGCGCTAGAGGGACAAGGAGTCCGACCCAGTACTTC.